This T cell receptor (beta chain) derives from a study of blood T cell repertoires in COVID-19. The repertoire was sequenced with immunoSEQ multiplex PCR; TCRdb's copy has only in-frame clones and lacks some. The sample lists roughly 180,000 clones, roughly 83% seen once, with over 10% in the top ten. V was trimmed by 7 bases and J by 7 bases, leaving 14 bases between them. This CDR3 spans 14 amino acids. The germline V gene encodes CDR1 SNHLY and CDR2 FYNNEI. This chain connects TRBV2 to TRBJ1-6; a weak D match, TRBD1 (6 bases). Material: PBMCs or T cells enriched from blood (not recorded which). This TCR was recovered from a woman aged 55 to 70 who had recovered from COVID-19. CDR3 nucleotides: TGTGCCAGCACCCCCAACAGGGAGAATTCACCCCTCCACTTT. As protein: CASTPNRENSPLHF. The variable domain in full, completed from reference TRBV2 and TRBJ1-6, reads EPEVTQTPSHQVTQMGQEVILRCVPISNHLYFYWYRQILGQKVEFLVSFYNNEISEKSEIFDDQFSVERPDGSNFTLKIRSTKLEDSAMYFCASTPNRENSPLHFGNGTRLTVT.